A single sample is the source of the 9 T cell receptor beta chains below, sequenced in a study of blood T cell repertoires in COVID-19. The repertoire was sequenced with immunoSEQ multiplex PCR; TCRdb's copy has only in-frame clones and lacks some. This sample yields approximately 300,000 clones, of which about 82% are seen a single time; 1.5% to 2% belongs to the top ten. Sequenced input: peripheral blood. The source of these receptors is a woman aged 45-65 years with acute or convalescent COVID-19.

In its sample, this clone was seen once. This rearrangement joins TRBV28 to TRBJ2-7; D might be TRBD1 (9 bases). Per germline, CDR1 MDHEN and CDR2 SYDVKM. This CDR3 spans 20 amino acids. The V end lost 8 bases, the J end lost 4 bases, and 36 bases lay between the germline ends. The CDR3 bases are TGTGCCAGCCACCCCCCCTCTGGGACAGGGTTCGGGAGGGCCGTTTACGAGCAGTACTTC. Protein sequence: CASHPPSGTGFGRAVYEQYF. The full variable domain, with the rest looked up from reference TRBV28 and TRBJ2-7, is DVKVTQSSRYLVKRTGEKVFLECVQDMDHENMFWYRQDPGLGLRLIYFSYDVKMKEKGDIPEGYSVSREKKERFSLILESASTNQTSMYLCASHPPSGTGFGRAVYEQYFGPGTRLTVT.

This chain links TRBV28 with TRBJ1-6, with a possible D match to TRBD1 (5 bases). Germline CDR1 is MDHEN and CDR2 is SYDVKM. CDR3 length equals 15 residues. This CDR3 is CCSNKGRTSNSPLHF. The CDR3 region has the DNA TGTTGCAGCAATAAGGGGCGGACTAGTAATTCACCCCTCCACTTT. Filled out from reference TRBV28 and TRBJ1-6, the complete variable domain reads DVKVTQSSRYLVKRTGEKVFLECVQDMDHENMFWYRQDPGLGLRLIYFSYDVKMKEKGDIPEGYSVSREKKERFSLILESASTNQTSMYLCCSNKGRTSNSPLHFGNGTRLTVT.

The chain links TRBV27 to TRBJ1-4; the D is unclear. CDR3 length equals 18 residues. The germline gives CDR1 MNHEY, CDR2 SMNVEV (reference sequence). The germline V and J ends were trimmed by 4 bases and 4 bases, with 22 bases remaining between them. The CDR3 loop is CASSSSEGGGGFNEKLFF. CDR3 DNA sequence: TGTGCCAGCAGTTCATCGGAGGGTGGCGGAGGGTTTAATGAAAAACTGTTTTTT.

The rearrangement links TRBV7-9 to TRBJ2-2; possible D gene TRBD2, 6 bases. CDR3 size: 16 residues. V was trimmed by 9 bases and J by 3 bases, leaving 20 bases between them. CDR1 is SEHNR, CDR2 FQNEAQ, per germline (reference sequence). The CDR3 region has the DNA TGTGCCAGGGGGGACTTCACTCCCCGGTACACCGGGGAGCTGTTTTTT. Its translation: CARGDFTPRYTGELFF.

The J gene is TRBJ1-1, the V gene TRBV18; weak D call: TRBD1 (6 bases). The CDR3 runs to 14 residues. Trimming removed 2 bases at V and 6 bases at J, with 13 bases between. Germline assignment: CDR1 KGHSH and CDR2 LQKENI. CDR3 coding DNA: TGTGCCAGCTCACCAAGCAGGGGTGATGCTGAAGCTTTCTTT. As protein: CASSPSRGDAEAFF. The variable domain in full, with the rest retrieved from reference TRBV18 and TRBJ1-1, is NAGVMQNPRHLVRRRGQEARLRCSPMKGHSHVYWYRQLPEEGLKFMVYLQKENIIDESGMPKERFSAEFPKEGPSILRIQQVVRGDSAAYFCASSPSRGDAEAFFGQGTRLTVV.

The chain combines TRBV27 with TRBJ2-7; TRBD2 agrees at 7 bases. The CDR3 has 14 amino acids. Looked up from germline, CDR1 is MNHEY and CDR2 is SMNVEV (reference sequence). V was clipped by 3 bases and J by 4 bases; unmatched bases: 6. CDR3 DNA: TGTGCCAGCAGTTTTGGGGCGGGAGAGTACGAGCAGTACTTC. Translating gives CASSFGAGEYEQYF.

This clone has only a few counts. CDR3 nucleotides: TGTGCCAGCTCGGGGGGGAACACTGAAGCTTTCTTT. Its protein product is CASSGGNTEAFF. The chain links TRBV2 to TRBJ1-1; D may be TRBD1 (5 bases). This CDR3 is built from 12 residues. Germline V gene lookup returns CDR1 SNHLY and CDR2 FYNNEI. V was pared by 8 bases and J by 1 base, with 8 bases between. Full variable domain (outside the CDR3, taken from reference TRBV2 and TRBJ1-1): EPEVTQTPSHQVTQMGQEVILRCVPISNHLYFYWYRQILGQKVEFLVSFYNNEISEKSEIFDDQFSVERPDGSNFTLKIRSTKLEDSAMYFCASSGGNTEAFFGQGTRLTVV.

The rearrangement uses TRBV9 and TRBJ2-1; 8 positions match TRBD2. The CDR3 is 20 residues long. V was clipped by 3 bases and J by 4 bases; unmatched bases: 21. Germline V gene lookup returns CDR1 SGDLS and CDR2 YYNGEE. The CDR3 sequence: CASSAPRGRGASGRYNEQFF. In nucleotides, the CDR3 is TGTGCCAGCAGCGCCCCGCGAGGGAGAGGGGCTAGCGGGCGATACAATGAGCAGTTCTTC.

This clone was seen only a few times. Here the CDR3 reads CAISESGDSNQPQHF. CDR3 DNA: TGTGCCATCAGTGAGTCCGGGGACAGTAATCAGCCCCAGCATTTT. The chain joins TRBV10-3 to TRBJ1-5; TRBD1 matches at 7 bases. Trimming took 0 bases from V and 4 from J; bases not matched to a gene: 3. Germline CDR1 is ENHRY and CDR2 is SYGVKD. This CDR3 is built from 15 residues.